The entry that follows covers one T cell receptor beta chain sequence. Its matching antigen is unknown. A sample-barcoded 5' primer and a J-beta primer mix were used in a second PCR of about 7 to 12 cycles. One entry per CDR3 protein, called by TCRdb with MiXCR from the 5' RACE reads. Altogether about 1.7 million distinct CDR3 sequences are present, under 30% being singletons, with the ten largest covering more than 6%. Total RNA, at least 6 micrograms per sample, came from PBMCs. Germline CDR1 is SGHAT and CDR2 is FQNNGV. This CDR3 is 18 amino acids long. Unmatched junction bases numbered 9, after V lost 1 base and J lost 6 bases. This sample is drawn from a study of blood T cells in healthy people across ages. Across the whole study: Researchers report that template switching captured about one barcoded beta molecule per two T cells. Study-level findings and limits: Age showed a roughly linear inverse relationship with TCR beta diversity per million T cells. Expanded clonotype changes were possibly confounded by unknown donor CMV status.

The TCR comes from a woman aged 25 to 39 in good health. The chain joins TRBV11-2 to TRBJ2-3, with TRBD2 matching 14 bases. The sample taken for sequencing was blood. As DNA, the CDR3 is TGTGCCAGCAGCTTAGCCGGGACTAGCGGGGGTGCAGGTGATACGCAGTATTTT. This gives the protein CASSLAGTSGGAGDTQYF.